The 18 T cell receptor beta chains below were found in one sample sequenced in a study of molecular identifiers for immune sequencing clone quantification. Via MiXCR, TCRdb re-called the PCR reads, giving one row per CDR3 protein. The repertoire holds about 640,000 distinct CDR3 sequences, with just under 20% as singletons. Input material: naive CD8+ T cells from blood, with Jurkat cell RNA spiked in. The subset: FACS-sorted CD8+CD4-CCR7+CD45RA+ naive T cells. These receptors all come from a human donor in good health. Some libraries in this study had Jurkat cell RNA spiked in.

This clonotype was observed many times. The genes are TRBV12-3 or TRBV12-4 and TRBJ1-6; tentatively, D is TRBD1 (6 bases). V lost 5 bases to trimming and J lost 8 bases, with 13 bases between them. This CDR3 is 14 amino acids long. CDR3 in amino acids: CASSPQGGYSPLHF. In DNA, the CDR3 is TGTGCCAGCAGTCCACAGGGTGGTTATTCACCCCTCCACTTT.

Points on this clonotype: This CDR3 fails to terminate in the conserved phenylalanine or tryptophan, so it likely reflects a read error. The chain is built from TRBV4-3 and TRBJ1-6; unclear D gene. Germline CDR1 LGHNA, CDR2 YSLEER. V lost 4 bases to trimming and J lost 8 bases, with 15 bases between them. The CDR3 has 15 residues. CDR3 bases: TGCGCCAGCAGCCCAAGTATAGACCGCTATTCACCCCTCCACTCT. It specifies CASSPSIDRYSPLHS.

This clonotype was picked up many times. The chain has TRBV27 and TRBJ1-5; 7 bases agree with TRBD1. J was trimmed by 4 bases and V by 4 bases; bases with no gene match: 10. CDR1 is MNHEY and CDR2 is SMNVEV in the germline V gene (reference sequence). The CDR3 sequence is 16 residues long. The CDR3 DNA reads TGTGCCAGCAGTTCCCTAGAGGGGGCTCCAAATCAGCCCCAGCATTTT. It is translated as CASSSLEGAPNQPQHF.

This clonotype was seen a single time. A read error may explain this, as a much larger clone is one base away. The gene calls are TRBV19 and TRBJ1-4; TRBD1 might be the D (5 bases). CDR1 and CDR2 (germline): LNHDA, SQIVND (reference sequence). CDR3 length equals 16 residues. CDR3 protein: CASSPLPGPYNEKPFF. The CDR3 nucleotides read TGTGCCAGTAGCCCACTTCCGGGACCTTATAATGAAAAACCGTTTTTT.

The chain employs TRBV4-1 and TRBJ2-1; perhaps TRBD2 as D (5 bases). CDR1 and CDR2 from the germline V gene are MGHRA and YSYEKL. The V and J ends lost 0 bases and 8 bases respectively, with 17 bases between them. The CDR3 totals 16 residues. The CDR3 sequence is CASSQERAQPRYEQFF. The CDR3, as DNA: TGCGCCAGCAGCCAAGAGCGGGCCCAACCCCGGTATGAGCAGTTCTTC.

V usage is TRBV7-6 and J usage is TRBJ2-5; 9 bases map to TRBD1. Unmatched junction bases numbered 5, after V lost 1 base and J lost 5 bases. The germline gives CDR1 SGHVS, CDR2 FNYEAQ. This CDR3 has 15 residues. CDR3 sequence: CASSLEATGGETQYF. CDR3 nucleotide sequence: TGTGCCAGCAGCTTAGAGGCGACAGGGGGGGAGACCCAGTACTTC.

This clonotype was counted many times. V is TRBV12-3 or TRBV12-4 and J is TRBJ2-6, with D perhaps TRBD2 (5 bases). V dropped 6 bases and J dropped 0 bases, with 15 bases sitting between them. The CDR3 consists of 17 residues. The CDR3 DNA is TGTGCCAGCAGCTCGGTGTTAACTAGCTCTGGGGCCAACGTCCTGACTTTC. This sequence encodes CASSSVLTSSGANVLTF.

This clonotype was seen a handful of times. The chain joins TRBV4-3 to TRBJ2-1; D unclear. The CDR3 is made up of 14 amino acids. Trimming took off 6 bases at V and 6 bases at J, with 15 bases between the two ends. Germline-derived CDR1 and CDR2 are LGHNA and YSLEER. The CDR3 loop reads CASRTIIRANEQFF. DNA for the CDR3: TGCGCCAGCAGGACCATTATAAGGGCCAATGAGCAGTTCTTC.

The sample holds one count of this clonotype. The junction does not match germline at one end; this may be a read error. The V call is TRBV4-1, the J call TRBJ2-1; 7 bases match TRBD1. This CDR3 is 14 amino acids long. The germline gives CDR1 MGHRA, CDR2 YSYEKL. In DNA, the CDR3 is TGCGCCAGTACCGGGACAGTCTCCTGCAATGAGCAGTTCTTC. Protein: CASTGTVSCNEQFF.

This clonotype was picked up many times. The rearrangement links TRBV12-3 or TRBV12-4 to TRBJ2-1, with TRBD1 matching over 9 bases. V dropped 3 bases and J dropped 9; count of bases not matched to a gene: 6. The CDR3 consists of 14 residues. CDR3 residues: CASSFGTGSGEQFF. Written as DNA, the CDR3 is TGTGCCAGCAGTTTCGGGACAGGGTCCGGTGAGCAGTTCTTC.

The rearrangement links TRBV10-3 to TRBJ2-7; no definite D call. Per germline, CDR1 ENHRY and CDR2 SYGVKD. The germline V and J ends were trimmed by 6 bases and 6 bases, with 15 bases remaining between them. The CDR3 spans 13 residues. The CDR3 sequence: CAIRTPEAFEQYF. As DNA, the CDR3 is TGTGCCATCAGGACCCCCGAAGCGTTCGAGCAGTACTTC.

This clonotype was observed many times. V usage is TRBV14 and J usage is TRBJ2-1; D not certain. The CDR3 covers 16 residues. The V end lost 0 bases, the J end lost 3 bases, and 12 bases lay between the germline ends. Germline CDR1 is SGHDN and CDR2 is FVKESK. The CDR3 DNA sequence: TGTGCCAGCAGCCAAGATGACTCCGTAATCTACAATGAGCAGTTCTTC. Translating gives CASSQDDSVIYNEQFF.

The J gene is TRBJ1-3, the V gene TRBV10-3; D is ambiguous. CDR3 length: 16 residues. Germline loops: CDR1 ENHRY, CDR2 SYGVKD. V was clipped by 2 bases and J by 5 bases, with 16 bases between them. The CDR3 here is CAISEPYTLDRNTIYF. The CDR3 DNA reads TGTGCCATCAGTGAGCCTTACACCCTTGATAGAAACACCATATATTTT.

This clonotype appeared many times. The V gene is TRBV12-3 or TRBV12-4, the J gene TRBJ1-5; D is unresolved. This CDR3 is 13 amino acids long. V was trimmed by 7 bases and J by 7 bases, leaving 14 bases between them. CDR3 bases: TGTGCCAGCACCGATGTCCAACGACAGCCCCAGCATTTT. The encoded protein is CASTDVQRQPQHF.

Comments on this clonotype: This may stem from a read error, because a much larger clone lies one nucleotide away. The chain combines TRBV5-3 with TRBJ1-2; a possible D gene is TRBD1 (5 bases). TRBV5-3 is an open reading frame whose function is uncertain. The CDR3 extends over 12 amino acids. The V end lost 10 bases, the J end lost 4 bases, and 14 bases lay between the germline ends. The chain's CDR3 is CAGRADSYGYTF. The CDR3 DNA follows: TGTGCCGGCAGAGCCGACAGCTATGGCTACACCTTC.

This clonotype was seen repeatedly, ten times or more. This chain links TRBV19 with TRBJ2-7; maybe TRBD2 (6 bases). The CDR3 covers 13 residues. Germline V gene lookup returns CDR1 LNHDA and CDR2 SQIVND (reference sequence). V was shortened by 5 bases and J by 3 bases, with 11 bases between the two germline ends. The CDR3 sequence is CASSVTGGYEQYF. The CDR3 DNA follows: TGTGCCAGTAGTGTTACCGGGGGCTACGAGCAGTACTTC. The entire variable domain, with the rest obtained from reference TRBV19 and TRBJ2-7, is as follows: DGGITQSPKYLFRKEGQNVTLSCEQNLNHDAMYWYRQDPGQGLRLIYYSQIVNDFQKGDIAEGYSVSREKKESFPLTVTSAQKNPTAFYLCASSVTGGYEQYFGPGTRLTVT.

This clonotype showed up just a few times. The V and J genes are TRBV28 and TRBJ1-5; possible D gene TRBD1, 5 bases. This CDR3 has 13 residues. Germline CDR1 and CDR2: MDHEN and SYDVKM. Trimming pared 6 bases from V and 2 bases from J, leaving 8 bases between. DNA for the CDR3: TGTGCCAGCAGAGACAGTGGCAATCAGCCCCAGCATTTT. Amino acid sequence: CASRDSGNQPQHF. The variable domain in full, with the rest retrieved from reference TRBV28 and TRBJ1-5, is DVKVTQSSRYLVKRTGEKVFLECVQDMDHENMFWYRQDPGLGLRLIYFSYDVKMKEKGDIPEGYSVSREKKERFSLILESASTNQTSMYLCASRDSGNQPQHFGDGTRLSIL.

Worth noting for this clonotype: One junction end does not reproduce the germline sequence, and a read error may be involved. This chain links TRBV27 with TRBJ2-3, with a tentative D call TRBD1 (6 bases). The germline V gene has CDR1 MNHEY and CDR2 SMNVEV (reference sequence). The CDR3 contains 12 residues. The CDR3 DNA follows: TGTGCCAGCAGCGGGACGACAGGTACGCAGTATTTT. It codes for CASSGTTGTQYF.